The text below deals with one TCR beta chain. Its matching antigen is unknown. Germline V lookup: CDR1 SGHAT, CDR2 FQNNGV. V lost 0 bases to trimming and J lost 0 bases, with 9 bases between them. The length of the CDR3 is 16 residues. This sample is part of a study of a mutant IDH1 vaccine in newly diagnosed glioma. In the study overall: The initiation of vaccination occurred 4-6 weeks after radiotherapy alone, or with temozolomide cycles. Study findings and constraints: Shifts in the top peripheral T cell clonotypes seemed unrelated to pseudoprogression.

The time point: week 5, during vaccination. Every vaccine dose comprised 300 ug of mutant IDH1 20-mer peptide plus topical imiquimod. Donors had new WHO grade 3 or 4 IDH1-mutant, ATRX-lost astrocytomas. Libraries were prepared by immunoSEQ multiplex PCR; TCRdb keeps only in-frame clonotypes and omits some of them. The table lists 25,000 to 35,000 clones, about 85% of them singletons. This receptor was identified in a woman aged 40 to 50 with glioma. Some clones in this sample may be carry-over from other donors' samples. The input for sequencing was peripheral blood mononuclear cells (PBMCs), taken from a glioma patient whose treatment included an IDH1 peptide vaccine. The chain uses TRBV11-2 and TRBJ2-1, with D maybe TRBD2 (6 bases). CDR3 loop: CASSLELAGSYNEQFF. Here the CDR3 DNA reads TGTGCCAGCAGCTTAGAACTAGCCGGCTCCTACAATGAGCAGTTCTTC.